The rows below give T cell receptor beta chains drawn from one sample of a study of PD-1 blockade in classical Hodgkin lymphoma. Assay used: immunoSEQ multiplex PCR; TCRdb lists only in-frame clones, some missing. This table has about 60,000 clones, around nine tenths appearing once. The material was peripheral blood mononuclear cells (PBMCs), obtained before the fourth cycle of nivolumab. These receptors originate from a human donor with classical Hodgkin lymphoma. The CDR3 runs from the conserved cysteine through the conserved F or W. The D gene is left open where the match is weak. Not every row has a clone size; where given, it reads once, few, many or a size class.

D: TRBD1
J: TRBJ1-5
V: TRBV6-1
size: NA
DNA: TGTGCCAGCAGTACCACAGGGGGCGCGGGCCAGCCCCAGCATTTT
CDR3: CASSTTGGAGQPQHF

D: TRBD1
J: TRBJ2-4
V: TRBV6-1
size: NA
DNA: TGTGCCAGCAGTGAAGGGTGGGGGACAGGAGCCAAAAACATTCAGTACTTC
CDR3: CASSEGWGTGAKNIQYF

D: TRBD1
J: TRBJ1-6
V: TRBV28
size: NA
DNA: TGTGCCAGCAGGAAACGGGACAGGGAACATTCACCCCTCCACTTT
CDR3: CASRKRDREHSPLHF

D: TRBD1
J: TRBJ2-4
V: TRBV7-9
size: NA
DNA: TGTGCCAGCAGCTTAGACCTACTCCGGGACAGGGAAAACATTCAGTACTTC
CDR3: CASSLDLLRDRENIQYF

D: TRBD1
J: TRBJ1-1
V: TRBV5-1
size: NA
DNA: TGCGCCAGCAGCAGGCAGGGGGGGAACACTGAAGCTTTCTTT
CDR3: CASSRQGGNTEAFF

D: NA
J: TRBJ2-7
V: TRBV20-1
size: NA
DNA: TGCAGTGTTTGGAGCTCCTACGAGCAGTACTTC
CDR3: CSVWSSYEQYF

D: NA
J: TRBJ2-1
V: TRBV7-6
size: once
DNA: TGTGCCAGCAGCCCACAGGAAAATGAGCAGTTCTTC
CDR3: CASSPQENEQFF

D: TRBD2
J: TRBJ2-3
V: TRBV7-6
size: NA
DNA: TGTGCCAGCAGCTCCGGACTAGCGGGAGAGCGAGCAGATACGCAGTATTTT
CDR3: CASSSGLAGERADTQYF

D: TRBD2
J: TRBJ2-1
V: TRBV10-1
size: NA
DNA: TGCGCCAGCAGTAGAGGACTGGGGACTAGCGGGGGACCTAGCTCCTACAATGAGCAGTTCTTC
CDR3: CASSRGLGTSGGPSSYNEQFF

D: NA
J: TRBJ2-1
V: TRBV6-5
size: NA
DNA: TGTGCCAGCAGTTATCTCCCTCATGGAAGTGAGCAGTTCTTC
CDR3: CASSYLPHGSEQFF

D: TRBD1
J: TRBJ2-1
V: TRBV27
size: NA
DNA: TGTGCCAGCAGTTTAAGTGGACAGGGTGTGTATGAGCAGTTCTTC
CDR3: CASSLSGQGVYEQFF

D: NA
J: TRBJ2-7
V: TRBV27
size: NA
DNA: TGTGCCAGCAGTTTATTCGCGAGGGCGGACGAGCAGTACTTC
CDR3: CASSLFARADEQYF

D: NA
J: TRBJ2-1
V: TRBV14
size: NA
DNA: TGTGCCAGCAGCGGGCGGAGGGCGGATGAGCAGTTCTTC
CDR3: CASSGRRADEQFF

D: NA
J: TRBJ1-2
V: TRBV28
size: NA
DNA: TGTGCCAGCAGTCAACTCTATGGCTACACCTTC
CDR3: CASSQLYGYTF